This TCR beta chain was identified during a study of blood T cell repertoires in COVID-19 (dated by TCRdb to about 2020). In the study overall: Samples from collaborators originated in the United States, Italy and Spain and spanned both the acute and convalescent phases of COVID-19. The material from the prospective study consisted of cDNA or gDNA derived from T cells, B-cell-depleted T cells, or PBMCs. Subjects who had been exposed to COVID-19, were actively infected with it, or had recovered from it provided the deeply sampled blood TCRbeta repertoires that made up the dataset. The repertoires were released in a freely available public database meant as a resource for research on the immune response to SARS-CoV-2. The samples were drawn from the first 160 participants of the ongoing ImmuneRACE study and from 1,254 subjects provided by 6 global collaborators. The sample metadata nearly always contained a de-identified subject ID, COVID-19 status, age in years and sex. HLA class I and class II types, where available, came from metadata supplied by the sample provider rather than from assay-based typing. Findings and caveats that apply to the study as a whole: The amount of clinical and demographic metadata varied by source and participant and was provided uncurated.

Remarks on this clone: The specificity of this receptor is unknown. No base-level quality is on record; no much larger clone is a single base apart.

TCRbeta CDR3 regions were amplified from genomic DNA by means of the immunoSEQ Assay, a bias-controlled multiplex PCR. In the paper's pipeline: The number of nucleated cells in each sample was estimated by amplification of reference gene primers within the assay. Sequence reads were collapsed and filtered to measure the absolute abundance of every unique TCRbeta CDR3 rearrangement. For each sample, productive Simpson clonality was calculated by taking the square root of Simpson's diversity index across productive rearrangements. Imported from immuneACCESS, the table was reduced by TCRdb to in-frame sequences with V and J called. These copies leave out some clones; in studies compared against another copy, an unresolved V gene accounts for under half, and the cause of the remainder is not known. The V and J calls and clone size come from that table; D and trimming were worked out from the DNA. This sample is represented by some 66,000 clones; roughly nine tenths of them were singletons. About 7.3% of the sample goes to the ten largest clones.

The collaborating institutions used their own protocols to collect whole blood in K2EDTA tubes. For TCRbeta analysis, collaborators shipped samples in one of three forms: frozen whole blood, isolated PBMCs, or DNA extracted from either of those sample types. The germline V gene supplies CDR1 LGHNA and CDR2 YSLEER. V loses 3 bases of germline sequence and J loses 7 bases, and the interval between the two ends is 22 bases. There are 16 amino acids in the CDR3, from cysteine to phenylalanine inclusive. The CDR3 DNA has 48 bases and is translated from base 1. Sequenced: peripheral blood. This sequence originates from a human donor in a cohort sampled during active COVID-19. The sequence is built from TRBV4-3 and TRBJ2-7, and perhaps TRBD2 as D gene, on 5 matching bases. The DNA sequence reads TGCGCCAGCAGCCAGCGCACCGGGATCCCTTTAGGGGAGCAGTACTTC. It codes for CASSQRTGIPLGEQYF.